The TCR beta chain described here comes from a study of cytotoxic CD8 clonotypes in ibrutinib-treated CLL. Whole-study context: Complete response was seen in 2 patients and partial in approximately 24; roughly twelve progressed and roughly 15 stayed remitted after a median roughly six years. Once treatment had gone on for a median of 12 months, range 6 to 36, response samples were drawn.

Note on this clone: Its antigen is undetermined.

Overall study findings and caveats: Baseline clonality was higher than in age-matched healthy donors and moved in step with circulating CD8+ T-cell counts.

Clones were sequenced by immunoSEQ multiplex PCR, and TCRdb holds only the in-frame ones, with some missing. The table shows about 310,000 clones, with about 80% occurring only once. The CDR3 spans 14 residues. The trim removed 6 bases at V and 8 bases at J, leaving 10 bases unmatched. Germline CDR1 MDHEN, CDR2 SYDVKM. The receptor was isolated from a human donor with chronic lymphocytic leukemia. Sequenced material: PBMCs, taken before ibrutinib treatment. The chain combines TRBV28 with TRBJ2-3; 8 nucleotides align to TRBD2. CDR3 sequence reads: CASRSSDGRGTQYF. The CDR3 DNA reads TGTGCCAGCAGATCCTCGGACGGGAGGGGTACGCAGTATTTT.